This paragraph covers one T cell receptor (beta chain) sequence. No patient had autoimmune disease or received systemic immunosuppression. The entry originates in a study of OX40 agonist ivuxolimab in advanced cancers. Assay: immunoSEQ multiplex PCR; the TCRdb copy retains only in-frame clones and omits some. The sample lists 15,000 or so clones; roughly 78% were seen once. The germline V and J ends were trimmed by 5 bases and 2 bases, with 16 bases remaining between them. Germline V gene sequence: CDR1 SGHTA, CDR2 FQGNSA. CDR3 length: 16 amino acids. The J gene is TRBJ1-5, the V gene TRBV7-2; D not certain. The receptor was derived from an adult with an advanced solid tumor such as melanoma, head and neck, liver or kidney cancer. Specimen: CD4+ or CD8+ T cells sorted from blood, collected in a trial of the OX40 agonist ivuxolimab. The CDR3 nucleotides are TGTGCCAGCAGCCCCCGCCCAAATTTAGGCAATCAGCCCCAGCATTTT. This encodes CASSPRPNLGNQPQHF.